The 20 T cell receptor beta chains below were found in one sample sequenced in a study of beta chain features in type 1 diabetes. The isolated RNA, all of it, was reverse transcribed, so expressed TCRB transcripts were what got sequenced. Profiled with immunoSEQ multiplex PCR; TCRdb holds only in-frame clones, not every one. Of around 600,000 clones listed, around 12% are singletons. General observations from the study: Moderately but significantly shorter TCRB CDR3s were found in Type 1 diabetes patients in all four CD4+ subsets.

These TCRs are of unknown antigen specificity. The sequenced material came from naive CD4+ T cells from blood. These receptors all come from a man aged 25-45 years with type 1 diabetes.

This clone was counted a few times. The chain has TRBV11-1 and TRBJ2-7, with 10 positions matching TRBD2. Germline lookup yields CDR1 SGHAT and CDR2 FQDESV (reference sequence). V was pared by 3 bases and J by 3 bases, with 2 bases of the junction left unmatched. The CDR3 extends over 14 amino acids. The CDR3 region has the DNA TGTGCCAGCAGCTTTGTAGCGGGGGGCTACGAGCAGTACTTC. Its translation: CASSFVAGGYEQYF.

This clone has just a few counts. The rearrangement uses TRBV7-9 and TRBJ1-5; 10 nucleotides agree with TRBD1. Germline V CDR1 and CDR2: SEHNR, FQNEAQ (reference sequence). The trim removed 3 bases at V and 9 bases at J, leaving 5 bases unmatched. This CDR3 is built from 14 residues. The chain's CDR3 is CASSFGQGVGPQHF. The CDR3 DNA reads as TGTGCCAGCAGCTTCGGACAGGGGGTAGGGCCCCAGCATTTT.

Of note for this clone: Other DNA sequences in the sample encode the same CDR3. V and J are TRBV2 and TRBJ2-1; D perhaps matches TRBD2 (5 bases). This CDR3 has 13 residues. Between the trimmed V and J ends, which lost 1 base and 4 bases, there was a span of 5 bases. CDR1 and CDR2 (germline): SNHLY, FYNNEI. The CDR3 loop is CASSEGGYNEQFF. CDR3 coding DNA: TGTGCCAGCAGTGAAGGAGGGTACAATGAGCAGTTCTTC.

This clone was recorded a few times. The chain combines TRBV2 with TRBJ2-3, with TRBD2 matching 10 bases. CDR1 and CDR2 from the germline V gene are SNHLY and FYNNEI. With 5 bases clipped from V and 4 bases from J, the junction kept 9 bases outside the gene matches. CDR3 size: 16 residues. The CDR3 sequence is CASSTLLAGVADTQYF. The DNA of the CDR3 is TGTGCCAGCAGTACCCTCCTAGCGGGGGTAGCAGATACGCAGTATTTT. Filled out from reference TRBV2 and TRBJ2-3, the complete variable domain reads EPEVTQTPSHQVTQMGQEVILRCVPISNHLYFYWYRQILGQKVEFLVSFYNNEISEKSEIFDDQFSVERPDGSNFTLKIRSTKLEDSAMYFCASSTLLAGVADTQYFGPGTRLTVL.

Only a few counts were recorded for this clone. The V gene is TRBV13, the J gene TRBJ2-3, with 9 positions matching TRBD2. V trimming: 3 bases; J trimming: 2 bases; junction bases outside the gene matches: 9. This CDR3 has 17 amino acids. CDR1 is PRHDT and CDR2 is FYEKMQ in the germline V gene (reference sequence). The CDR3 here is CASSFIAGGGATDTQYF. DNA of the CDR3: TGTGCCAGCAGCTTCATAGCTGGCGGGGGGGCCACAGATACGCAGTATTTT.

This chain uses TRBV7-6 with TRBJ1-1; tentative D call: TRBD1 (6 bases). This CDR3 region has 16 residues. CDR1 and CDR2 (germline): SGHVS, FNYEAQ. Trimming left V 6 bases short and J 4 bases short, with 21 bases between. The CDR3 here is CASSRGTLARSTEAFF. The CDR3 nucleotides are TGTGCCAGCAGTCGAGGGACACTAGCTAGGAGCACTGAAGCTTTCTTT.

The CDR3 loop is CASSATGEGKNIQYF. CDR3 DNA sequence: TGTGCCAGCAGTGCGACAGGGGAAGGCAAAAACATTCAGTACTTC. This chain links TRBV6-5 with TRBJ2-4, with 8 bases matching TRBD1. Germline V CDR1 and CDR2: MNHEY, SVGAGI. The CDR3 is made up of 15 amino acids. Losses at the gene ends were 5 bases for V and 3 bases for J; bases not matched to a gene: 6.

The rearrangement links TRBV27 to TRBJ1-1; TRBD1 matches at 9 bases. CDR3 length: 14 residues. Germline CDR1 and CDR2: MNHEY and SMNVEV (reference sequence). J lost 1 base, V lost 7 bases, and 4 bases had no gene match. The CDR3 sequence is CASTGTGPNTEAFF. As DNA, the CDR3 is TGTGCCAGCACCGGGACAGGGCCGAACACTGAAGCTTTCTTT.

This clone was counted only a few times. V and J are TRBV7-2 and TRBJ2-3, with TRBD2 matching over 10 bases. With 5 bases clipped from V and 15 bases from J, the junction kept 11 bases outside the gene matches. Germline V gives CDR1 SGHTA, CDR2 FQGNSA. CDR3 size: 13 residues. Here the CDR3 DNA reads TGTGCCAGCAGCGTTTGGACTAGCGGATTGATCTATTTT. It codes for CASSVWTSGLIYF.

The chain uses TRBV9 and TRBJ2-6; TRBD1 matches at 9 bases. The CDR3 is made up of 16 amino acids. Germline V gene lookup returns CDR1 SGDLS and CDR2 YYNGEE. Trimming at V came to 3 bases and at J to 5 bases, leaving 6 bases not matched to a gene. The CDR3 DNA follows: TGTGCCAGCAGCGGATTCGGACAGGGGAGGGCCAACGTCCTGACTTTC. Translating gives CASSGFGQGRANVLTF.

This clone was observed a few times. The CDR3 DNA reads TGTGCCAGCAGCCCTCCGGAGGGGGCTAAAAACATTCAGTACTTC. Its translation: CASSPPEGAKNIQYF. The rearrangement links TRBV13 to TRBJ2-4; D might be TRBD1 (7 bases). V was pared by 5 bases and J by 4 bases, with 15 bases between. Germline CDR1 is PRHDT and CDR2 is FYEKMQ (reference sequence). The CDR3 is 15 residues long.

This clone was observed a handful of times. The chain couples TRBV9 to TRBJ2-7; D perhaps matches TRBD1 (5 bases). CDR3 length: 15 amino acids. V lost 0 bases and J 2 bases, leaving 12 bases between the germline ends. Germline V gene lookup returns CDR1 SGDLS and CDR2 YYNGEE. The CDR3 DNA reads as TGTGCCAGCAGCGTAGATCAGGGTGCCGCCTACGAGCAGTACTTC. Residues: CASSVDQGAAYEQYF. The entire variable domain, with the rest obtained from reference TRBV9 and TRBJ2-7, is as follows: DSGVTQTPKHLITATGQRVTLRCSPRSGDLSVYWYQQSLDQGLQFLIQYYNGEERAKGNILERFSAQQFPDLHSELNLSSLELGDSALYFCASSVDQGAAYEQYFGPGTRLTVT.

The chain's CDR3 is CASSHTEANYGYTF. The CDR3 DNA is TGTGCCAGTAGTCACACGGAGGCTAACTATGGCTACACCTTC. The chain uses TRBV19 and TRBJ1-2; D is unresolved. CDR3 length: 14 residues. V was clipped by 5 bases and J by 0 bases, with 10 bases between them. Germline V gives CDR1 LNHDA, CDR2 SQIVND (reference sequence).

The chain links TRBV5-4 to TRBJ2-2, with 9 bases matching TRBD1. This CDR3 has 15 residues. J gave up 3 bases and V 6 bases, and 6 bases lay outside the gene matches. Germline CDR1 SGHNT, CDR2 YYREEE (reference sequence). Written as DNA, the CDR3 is TGTGCCAGCAAACCCTGGACAGGGGACACCGGGGAGCTGTTTTTT. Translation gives CASKPWTGDTGELFF.

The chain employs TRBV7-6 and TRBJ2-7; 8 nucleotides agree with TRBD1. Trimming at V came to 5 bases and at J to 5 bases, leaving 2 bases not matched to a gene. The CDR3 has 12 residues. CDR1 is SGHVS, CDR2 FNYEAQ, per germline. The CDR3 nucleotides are TGTGCCAGCAGCCGGGGACAGGACGAGCAGTACTTC. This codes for CASSRGQDEQYF. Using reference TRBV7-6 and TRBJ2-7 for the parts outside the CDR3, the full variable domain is GAGVSQSPRYKVTKRGQDVALRCDPISGHVSLYWYRQALGQGPEFLTYFNYEAQQDKSGLPNDRFSAERPEGSISTLTIQRTEQRDSAMYRCASSRGQDEQYFGPGTRLTVT.

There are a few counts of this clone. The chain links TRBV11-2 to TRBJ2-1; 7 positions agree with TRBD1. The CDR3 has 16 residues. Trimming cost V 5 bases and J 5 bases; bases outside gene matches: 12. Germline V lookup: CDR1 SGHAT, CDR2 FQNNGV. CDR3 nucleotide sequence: TGTGCCAGCAGCCCCCGGGACAGCCTCGGGGACAATGAGCAGTTCTTC. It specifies CASSPRDSLGDNEQFF. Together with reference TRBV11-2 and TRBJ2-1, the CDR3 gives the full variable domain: EAGVAQSPRYKIIEKRQSVAFWCNPISGHATLYWYQQILGQGPKLLIQFQNNGVVDDSQLPKDRFSAERLKGVDSTLKIQPAKLEDSAVYLCASSPRDSLGDNEQFFGPGTRLTVL.

The CDR3 loop reads CASSSLGLAGPKGNEQFF. The CDR3 nucleotides read TGTGCCAGCAGCTCCCTGGGGCTAGCGGGCCCAAAGGGAAATGAGCAGTTCTTC. The rearrangement links TRBV7-3 to TRBJ2-1; 8 bases are shared with TRBD2. The J segment lost 7 bases and the V segment lost 4 bases, leaving 18 bases of the junction unmatched. CDR1 is SGHTA, CDR2 FQGTGA, per germline. The CDR3 extends over 18 amino acids.

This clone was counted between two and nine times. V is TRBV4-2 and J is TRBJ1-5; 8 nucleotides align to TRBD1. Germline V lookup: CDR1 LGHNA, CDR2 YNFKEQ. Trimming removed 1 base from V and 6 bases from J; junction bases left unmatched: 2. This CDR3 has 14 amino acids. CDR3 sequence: CASSQGTGTQPQHF. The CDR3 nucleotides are TGTGCCAGCAGCCAAGGGACAGGGACTCAGCCCCAGCATTTT.

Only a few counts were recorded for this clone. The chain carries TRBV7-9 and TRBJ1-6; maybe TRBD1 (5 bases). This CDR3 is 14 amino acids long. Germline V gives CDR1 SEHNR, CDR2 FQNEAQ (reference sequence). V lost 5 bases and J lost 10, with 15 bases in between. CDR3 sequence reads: CASSRGLAGSPLHF. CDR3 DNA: TGTGCCAGCAGCAGGGGCCTCGCCGGATCACCCCTCCACTTT.

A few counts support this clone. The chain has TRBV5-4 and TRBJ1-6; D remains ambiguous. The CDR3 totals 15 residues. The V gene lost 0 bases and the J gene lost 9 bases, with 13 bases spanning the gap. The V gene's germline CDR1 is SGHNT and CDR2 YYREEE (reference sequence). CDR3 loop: CASSLDAAAGSPLHF. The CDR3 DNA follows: TGTGCCAGCAGCTTGGATGCCGCTGCGGGTTCACCCCTCCACTTT.